These 2 T cell receptor beta chains came from one sample sequenced in a study of blood T cell repertoires in COVID-19. Sequencing was performed with immunoSEQ multiplex PCR; in TCRdb, only in-frame clones are kept and a portion is missing. The sample has roughly 150,000 clones, approximately 75% seen once. The source material was peripheral blood. The receptors originated from a human donor in a cohort sampled during active COVID-19.

CDR3 bases: TGTGCCAGCAGCTTGCTCGCGCAATCACGGGACACCGGGGAGCTGTTTTTT. Translated, it gives CASSLLAQSRDTGELFF. V usage is TRBV5-8 and J usage is TRBJ2-2; D unclear. V lost 1 base and J lost 3, with 16 bases in between. Germline CDR1 reads SGHTS; CDR2 reads YDEGEE. The CDR3 totals 17 residues.

This clone has a single count. In nucleotides, the CDR3 is TGTGCCACCCGGAACTGGTTGGGACTAGCGGGAGCCAACGAGCAGTACTTC. It encodes CATRNWLGLAGANEQYF. The chain recombines TRBV10-3 with TRBJ2-7; TRBD2 matches 14 bases. The CDR3 covers 17 residues. V lost 10 bases, J lost 5 bases, and 16 bases stayed unmatched. The germline V gene has CDR1 ENHRY and CDR2 SYGVKD.